These 22 T cell receptor beta chains originate from one sample sequenced in a study of radiotherapy plus CTLA-4 blockade in lung cancer. This table comes from immunoSEQ multiplex PCR, and its TCRdb copy is limited to in-frame clones, with some not included. The profile shows 62,000 or so clones, around 80% of them singletons. This sample comprised peripheral blood, obtained from a patient treated with radiotherapy plus ipilimumab. The receptors originated from a human donor with non-small cell lung cancer who had a complete response to radiotherapy plus ipilimumab.

V is TRBV18 and J is TRBJ2-7, with D perhaps TRBD2 (5 bases). V lost 0 bases, J lost 9 bases, and 9 bases lay in between. Germline values: CDR1 KGHSH, CDR2 LQKENI. The CDR3 consists of 12 residues. CDR3 residues: CASSPPTRAQYF. In DNA form, the CDR3 reads TGTGCCAGCTCACCACCGACGAGGGCGCAGTACTTC.

The rearrangement uses TRBV4-1 and TRBJ2-1; 7 bases fit TRBD1. In germline, CDR1 is MGHRA, CDR2 YSYEKL. This CDR3 is built from 14 residues. V trimming: 4 bases; J trimming: 3 bases; junction bases outside the gene matches: 3. For the CDR3, the DNA is TGCGCCAGCAGCCCGGGACAGAGCTACAATGAGCAGTTCTTC. Protein: CASSPGQSYNEQFF.

Here the CDR3 DNA reads TGTGCCAGCAGTGACCCCGCTCGGACTAGCGGGAGAGGAGTGAATGAGCAGTTCTTC. Translating gives CASSDPARTSGRGVNEQFF. This chain uses TRBV6-4 with TRBJ2-1, with 13 positions matching TRBD2. V shed 2 bases, J shed 7 bases, and the junction held 14 bases outside the gene matches. CDR3 size: 19 residues. Germline-derived CDR1 and CDR2 are MRHNA and SNTAGT.

This clone was seen only a few times. The V call is TRBV28, the J call TRBJ2-1; 13 bases are a match to TRBD2. The CDR3 is 15 amino acids. Germline lookup yields CDR1 MDHEN and CDR2 SYDVKM. The V and J ends lost 6 bases and 9 bases, in that order; junction bases with no gene match: 8. The CDR3 DNA follows: TGTGCCAGCAGAACTAGCGGGAGGGAAAGGGGTGAGCAGTTCTTC. Translating it yields CASRTSGRERGEQFF.

This clone appeared a few times. The chain has TRBV10-3 and TRBJ1-2; D gene uncertain. Deletions cut 6 bases from V and 6 bases from J, with 8 bases between. CDR3 length: 11 amino acids. Germline assignment: CDR1 ENHRY and CDR2 SYGVKD. CDR3 nucleotide sequence: TGTGCCATCAGAGAGGCGGATGGCTACACCTTC. Translated: CAIREADGYTF.

The rearrangement uses TRBV19 and TRBJ1-5; 8 bases are shared with TRBD1. J gave up 5 bases and V 3 bases, and 3 bases lay outside the gene matches. Germline V CDR1 and CDR2: LNHDA, SQIVND (reference sequence). The CDR3 has 14 residues. The CDR3 loop reads CASSIGTGYQPQHF. In nucleotides, the CDR3 is TGTGCCAGTAGTATCGGGACAGGATATCAGCCCCAGCATTTT.

The chain uses TRBV11-2 and TRBJ1-2; TRBD1 is a possible D gene (5 bases). Per the germline V gene, CDR1 is SGHAT and CDR2 is FQNNGV. Trimming took off 5 bases at V and 5 bases at J, with 9 bases between the two ends. The CDR3 length is 12 residues. CDR3 nucleotide sequence: TGTGCCAGCAGCGCTGACAGATATGGCTACACCTTC. Translating gives CASSADRYGYTF.

The chain has TRBV6-5 and TRBJ1-1, with 8 nucleotides matching TRBD1. The germline CDR1 and CDR2 sequences are MNHEY and SVGAGI. Trimming took 6 bases from V and 6 from J; bases not matched to a gene: 3. This CDR3 spans 12 amino acids. CDR3 DNA: TGTGCCAGCAGCGGACAGGGCGCTGAAGCTTTCTTT. It translates to CASSGQGAEAFF.

This chain joins TRBV7-9 and TRBJ1-3, with D possibly matching TRBD1 (5 bases). The CDR3 spans 15 residues. Trimming shortened V by 3 bases and J by 1 base, and 10 bases separated the two germline ends. CDR1 is SEHNR, CDR2 FQNEAQ, per germline (reference sequence). The CDR3 DNA is TGTGCCAGCAGCTTGGGGGTGGGGTCTGGAAACACCATATATTTT. The encoded protein is CASSLGVGSGNTIYF.

The J gene is TRBJ2-7, the V gene TRBV5-1; D is undetermined. The germline V gene has CDR1 SGHRS and CDR2 YFSETQ. The CDR3 is 12 residues long. Deletions cut 4 bases from V and 3 bases from J, with 8 bases between. The CDR3 nucleotides read TGCGCCAGCAGCCCCGACGGCTACGAGCAGTACTTC. Translation: CASSPDGYEQYF.

This clone occurred a few times. The V and J genes are TRBV29-1 and TRBJ2-5; no reliable D call. V gave up 7 bases and J gave up 4 bases, with 1 base separating them. The length of the CDR3 is 8 residues. Germline V gives CDR1 SQVTM, CDR2 ANQGSEA. The DNA for the CDR3 is TGCAGCGGAGAGACCCAGTACTTC. It encodes CSGETQYF.

J is TRBJ1-2 and V is TRBV11-2, with D hard to call. Trimming cost V 6 bases and J 0 bases, with 17 bases left between them. CDR1 and CDR2 from the germline V gene are SGHAT and FQNNGV. The CDR3 is 16 amino acids. CDR3 loop: CASSLNPDPPNYGYTF. Written as DNA, the CDR3 is TGTGCCAGCAGTCTCAATCCAGACCCGCCTAACTATGGCTACACCTTC. Complete variable domain (other parts from reference TRBV11-2 and TRBJ1-2): EAGVAQSPRYKIIEKRQSVAFWCNPISGHATLYWYQQILGQGPKLLIQFQNNGVVDDSQLPKDRFSAERLKGVDSTLKIQPAKLEDSAVYLCASSLNPDPPNYGYTFGSGTRLTVV.

This sequence joins TRBV27 and TRBJ2-7, with 10 bases matching TRBD2. The CDR3 is 16 amino acids. Germline V gene lookup returns CDR1 MNHEY and CDR2 SMNVEV (reference sequence). Trimming cost V 4 bases and J 6 bases; bases outside gene matches: 12. CDR3 bases: TGTGCCAGCAGTTCCCGGGGAGCGGGAGGGCCGGGCGAGCAGTACGTC. This sequence encodes CASSSRGAGGPGEQYV.

V is TRBV14 and J is TRBJ2-3; D is unclear. This CDR3 is built from 12 residues. CDR1 SGHDN and CDR2 FVKESK come from the germline V gene. Trimming removed 4 bases at V and 2 bases at J, with 4 bases between. In DNA form, the CDR3 reads TGTGCCAGCAGCCCCAACACAGATACGCAGTATTTT. This gives the protein CASSPNTDTQYF.

V usage is TRBV29-1 and J usage is TRBJ1-1; no reliable D call. Germline CDR1 is SQVTM and CDR2 is ANQGSEA. Deletions cut 6 bases from V and 6 bases from J, with 14 bases between. This CDR3 region has 12 residues. As DNA, the CDR3 is TGCAGCGTACTGTGGGGATTTGCTGAAGCTTTCTTT. Its protein is CSVLWGFAEAFF.

The chain is built from TRBV5-1 and TRBJ2-4; D perhaps matches TRBD2 (7 bases). This CDR3 has 16 amino acids. The V end lost 4 bases, the J end lost 9 bases, and 23 bases lay between the germline ends. Germline CDR1 reads SGHRS; CDR2 reads YFSETQ. This CDR3 is CASSPLSGGQRVIQYF. CDR3 in DNA: TGCGCCAGCAGCCCCTTATCGGGAGGACAGCGCGTCATTCAGTACTTC.

This clone was counted between two and nine times. The rearrangement joins TRBV5-8 to TRBJ1-5, with 11 bases that match TRBD1. The CDR3 spans 15 residues. With V trimmed by 6 bases and J by 6 bases, 8 bases remained unmatched. From germline, CDR1 is SGHTS and CDR2 YDEGEE. The CDR3 here is CASTNGQGAGQPQHF. In DNA form, the CDR3 reads TGTGCCAGCACTAACGGACAGGGGGCTGGTCAGCCCCAGCATTTT.

This clone was seen a handful of times. This chain links TRBV5-1 with TRBJ1-4, with 7 positions matching TRBD1. Trimming at V came to 4 bases and at J to 7 bases, leaving 7 bases not matched to a gene. The germline V gene has CDR1 SGHRS and CDR2 YFSETQ. The CDR3 runs to 14 residues. CDR3 sequence (DNA): TGCGCCAGCAGCCAAGGGGGCCGTGCTGAAAAACTGTTTTTT. It codes for CASSQGGRAEKLFF.

This clone was detected a few times. Other DNA sequences from this sample encode an identical CDR3 as well. This sequence joins TRBV14 and TRBJ1-1; D perhaps matches TRBD1 (6 bases). The CDR3 totals 13 residues. Germline V gene data show CDR1 as SGHDN and CDR2 as FVKESK. Trimming pared 4 bases from V and 1 base from J, leaving 7 bases between. CDR3 sequence (DNA): TGTGCCAGCAGCCCCAGGGGGAACACTGAAGCTTTCTTT. Protein sequence: CASSPRGNTEAFF.

The V and J genes are TRBV28 and TRBJ2-5, with 8 positions matching TRBD2. The J segment lost 3 bases and the V segment lost 7 bases, leaving 10 bases of the junction unmatched. Germline V gene sequence: CDR1 MDHEN, CDR2 SYDVKM. The CDR3 runs to 15 residues. The CDR3 sequence is CASTMAGGTKETQYF. CDR3 nucleotides: TGTGCCAGCACTATGGCGGGAGGAACAAAAGAGACCCAGTACTTC.

The chain has TRBV27 and TRBJ1-1; unclear D gene. From germline, CDR1 is MNHEY and CDR2 SMNVEV (reference sequence). Trimming took off 2 bases at V and 7 bases at J, with 8 bases between the two ends. The CDR3 length is 12 residues. CDR3 in DNA: TGTGCCAGCAGTTTACTGGGCCATGAAGCTTTCTTT. Translating it yields CASSLLGHEAFF.

The chain uses TRBV19 and TRBJ1-2, with TRBD1 identical over 9 bases. V was clipped by 5 bases and J by 6 bases; unmatched bases: 7. CDR1 and CDR2 from the germline V gene are LNHDA and SQIVND (reference sequence). The CDR3 is made up of 14 amino acids. The CDR3 DNA follows: TGTGCCAGTAGTTCGGGACAGGGATACGATGGCTACACCTTC. This translates into CASSSGQGYDGYTF.